What follows are 24 T cell receptor beta chains derived from one specimen sequenced in a study of T cells in Graves' hyperthyroidism and ophthalmopathy. Researchers took RNA transcripts and amplified the TCR beta CDR3 regions from them. With the HTBI primer set, the TCR CDR3 went through a first round of RT-PCR. TCRdb itself ran the multiplex PCR reads through MiXCR, one entry per CDR3 protein. The sample comprises about 320,000 distinct CDR3 sequences, approximately 17% of which are singletons, and approximately 35% rests with the top ten. The sample taken for sequencing was blood. The receptor source for this set is a man aged 30 to 45 with Graves' hyperthyroidism.

This clonotype was observed a few times. This rearrangement joins TRBV19 to TRBJ2-2, with 7 bases matching TRBD1. The CDR3 contains 15 residues. The V segment lost 5 bases and the J segment 1 base; nucleotides outside the gene matches: 4. Looked up from germline, CDR1 is LNHDA and CDR2 is SQIVND (reference sequence). CDR3: CASSPRDRNTGELFF. In nucleotides, the CDR3 is TGTGCCAGTAGTCCTCGGGACAGGAACACCGGGGAGCTGTTTTTT.

As concerns this clonotype: Being one base from a much bigger clone, this may be a read error. The chain combines TRBV12-3 or TRBV12-4 with TRBJ2-3; D not resolved. This CDR3 spans 15 amino acids. In DNA form, the CDR3 reads TGTGTCAGCAGTCCCCCTGGGATTCAGTCAGATACGCAGTATTTT. It specifies CVSSPPGIQSDTQYF.

There are many counts of this clonotype. This chain uses TRBV10-3 with TRBJ2-1; 11 bases map to TRBD2. Trimming cost V 4 bases and J 5 bases; bases outside gene matches: 7. The CDR3 contains 16 residues. Germline V CDR1 and CDR2: ENHRY, SYGVKD. The DNA of the CDR3 is TGTGCCATCAGTGGCCCCGGGACTAGCGGAAACAATGAGCAGTTCTTC. Encoded protein: CAISGPGTSGNNEQFF.

The V gene is TRBV19, the J gene TRBJ2-3; 9 bases match TRBD1. The length of the CDR3 is 14 residues. The V segment lost 4 bases and the J segment 6 bases; nucleotides outside the gene matches: 5. CDR1 is LNHDA, CDR2 SQIVND, per germline (reference sequence). As DNA, the CDR3 is TGTGCCAGTAGTACTACAGGGGGCTTCGATACGCAGTATTTT. It codes for CASSTTGGFDTQYF.

This clonotype came up many times. This chain uses TRBV5-1 with TRBJ1-1; D gene uncertain. The CDR3 is 12 residues long. V was shortened by 0 bases and J by 4 bases, with 4 bases between the two germline ends. Germline loops: CDR1 SGHRS, CDR2 YFSETQ. CDR3 region: CASSLGSTEAFF. CDR3 in DNA: TGCGCCAGCAGCTTGGGCAGCACTGAAGCTTTCTTT.

About this clonotype: A much larger clone differs by one base, so this may be a read error. The gene calls are TRBV28 and TRBJ1-5, with D unresolved. Germline V gene lookup returns CDR1 MDHEN and CDR2 SYDVKM. The CDR3 runs to 14 residues. The CDR3: CASMGGNSNQPRHF. CDR3 sequence (DNA): TGTGCCAGTATGGGAGGGAATAGCAATCAGCCCCGGCATTTT.

Ten or more counts support this clonotype. V usage is TRBV12-3 or TRBV12-4 and J usage is TRBJ2-1; 11 nucleotides line up with TRBD1. There are 14 residues in the CDR3. Trimming at V came to 3 bases and at J to 7 bases, leaving 2 bases not matched to a gene. In nucleotides, the CDR3 is TGTGCCAGCAGTTTGGGGGACAGGGGGAATGAGCAGTTCTTC. Its protein is CASSLGDRGNEQFF.

This clonotype was recorded at least ten times. For the CDR3, the DNA is TGTGCCAGCAGTTTCTCCGGGGCTTGGAGCACTGAAGCTTTCTTT. The encoded protein is CASSFSGAWSTEAFF. The rearrangement uses TRBV28 and TRBJ1-1; possible D gene TRBD1, 5 bases. This CDR3 spans 15 amino acids. V gave up 3 bases and J gave up 4 bases, with 15 bases separating them. Per germline, CDR1 MDHEN and CDR2 SYDVKM.

The V gene is TRBV6-1, the J gene TRBJ1-4; D is undetermined. V was cut by 5 bases and J by 0 bases, with 13 bases left in between. The germline V gene has CDR1 MNHNS and CDR2 SASEGT. The CDR3 totals 16 residues. CDR3: CASSPTPRATNEKLFF. CDR3 nucleotide sequence: TGTGCCAGCAGTCCAACCCCCCGGGCAACTAATGAAAAACTGTTTTTT.

This clonotype was observed at least ten times. V is TRBV5-1 and J is TRBJ2-3; TRBD2 aligns across 7 bases. CDR3 length: 17 amino acids. V lost 3 bases and J lost 6; bases outside the gene matches: 16. Germline CDR1 is SGHRS and CDR2 is YFSETQ. CDR3 residues: CASSSRPMTSFVDTQYF. The CDR3 DNA is TGCGCCAGCAGCTCCAGGCCCATGACTAGCTTTGTGGATACGCAGTATTTT.

This clonotype was counted ten times or more. The chain uses TRBV5-1 and TRBJ1-1, with D maybe TRBD1 (5 bases). The CDR3 has 13 residues. Trimming took 4 bases from V and 2 from J, leaving 9 bases between them. CDR1 is SGHRS and CDR2 is YFSETQ in the germline V gene. The CDR3 sequence is CASSAGFNTEAFF. As DNA, the CDR3 is TGCGCCAGCAGCGCAGGGTTCAACACTGAAGCTTTCTTT.

This sequence joins TRBV12-5 and TRBJ2-7; TRBD2 aligns across 7 bases. Germline CDR1 and CDR2: LGHNT and FRNRAP. Unmatched junction bases numbered 14, after V lost 2 bases and J lost 7 bases. The CDR3 consists of 16 residues. The CDR3 reads CASGLTGGARKGEQYF. Here the CDR3 DNA reads TGTGCTAGTGGTTTGACGGGGGGAGCCCGAAAGGGGGAGCAGTACTTC.

In this sample, this clonotype turned up a few times. V usage is TRBV5-8 and J usage is TRBJ2-7, with D possibly called TRBD1 or TRBD2 (7 bases each). The ends were cut back, 4 bases at V and 4 bases at J, with 15 bases in the middle. The V gene's germline CDR1 is SGHTS and CDR2 YDEGEE. The CDR3 length is 14 residues. CDR3 DNA sequence: TGTGCCAGCAGCAGCGGGACAGAAAGATACGAGCAGTACTTC. Encoded protein: CASSSGTERYEQYF.

This clonotype came up many times. This rearrangement joins TRBV11-3 to TRBJ2-1; TRBD2 agrees at 12 bases. CDR3 size: 15 residues. Looked up from germline, CDR1 is SGHNT and CDR2 is YENEEA. The junction had 8 bases not matched to a gene; V was cut back by 8 bases and J by 6 bases. Here the CDR3 DNA reads TGTGCCAGCGGTTCTAGCGGGAGGGCCGGCAATGAGCAGTTCTTC. Translating gives CASGSSGRAGNEQFF.

The table lists this clonotype with many counts. V is TRBV29-1 and J is TRBJ2-1, with D tentatively TRBD2 (5 bases). The CDR3 covers 13 residues. Between the trimmed V and J ends, which lost 5 bases and 3 bases, there was a span of 11 bases. In germline, CDR1 is SQVTM, CDR2 ANQGSEA. CDR3 in DNA: TGCAGCGTTCCGGGGTCGCTCTACAATGAGCAGTTCTTC. This gives the protein CSVPGSLYNEQFF.

This clonotype showed up just a few times. The rearrangement joins TRBV30 to TRBJ2-1; the match to TRBD1 covers 9 bases. This CDR3 contains 13 residues. Trimming took 3 bases from V and 5 from J; bases not matched to a gene: 2. CDR1 GTSNPN and CDR2 SVGIG come from the germline V gene (reference sequence). For the CDR3, the DNA is TGTGCCTGGAGCCGGACAGGGGACAATGAGCAGTTCTTC. Translation gives CAWSRTGDNEQFF.

The V call is TRBV5-1, the J call TRBJ2-1, with 9 positions matching TRBD1. The CDR3 has 16 residues. V dropped 4 bases and J dropped 0; count of bases not matched to a gene: 5. Germline V lookup: CDR1 SGHRS, CDR2 YFSETQ. Here the CDR3 reads CASSLLGQGSYNEQFF. Written as DNA, the CDR3 is TGCGCCAGCAGCCTTCTGGGACAGGGCTCCTACAATGAGCAGTTCTTC.

V is TRBV27 and J is TRBJ2-2; D gene uncertain. Germline V CDR1 and CDR2: MNHEY, SMNVEV (reference sequence). CDR3 length: 13 residues. Trimming took 9 bases from V and 6 from J, leaving 14 bases between them. CDR3 region: CASRQSPAGELFF. The CDR3, as DNA: TGTGCCAGTCGGCAGAGTCCCGCCGGGGAGCTGTTTTTT.

At least ten counts were recorded for this clonotype. The chain combines TRBV5-1 with TRBJ2-5; 7 bases align to TRBD1. J gave up 2 bases and V 3 bases, and 7 bases lay outside the gene matches. This CDR3 contains 15 residues. Germline assignment: CDR1 SGHRS and CDR2 YFSETQ. CDR3 DNA sequence: TGCGCCAGCAGCTCACAGGGGTCGGGGCAAGAGACCCAGTACTTC. This encodes CASSSQGSGQETQYF.

This clonotype was counted ten times or more. CDR3 DNA: TGCAGTGCTAGAGATGTCCAGGGTGCACTAGCGGTTTACGAGCAGTACTTC. This codes for CSARDVQGALAVYEQYF. This chain uses TRBV20-1 with TRBJ2-7; 8 bases fit TRBD2. V lost 0 bases, J lost 4 bases, and 14 bases stayed unmatched. Germline V lookup: CDR1 DFQATT, CDR2 SNEGSKA (reference sequence). The CDR3 length is 17 residues.

This clonotype was recorded many times. The chain joins TRBV6-1 to TRBJ2-1; 11 nucleotides match TRBD2. Germline assignment: CDR1 MNHNS and CDR2 SASEGT. CDR3 length equals 15 residues. Trimming took 4 bases from V and 8 from J; bases not matched to a gene: 7. CDR3 nucleotides: TGTGCCAGCAGTGGGGTAGCGGGAGGGCTTGATGAGCAGTTCTTC. Protein: CASSGVAGGLDEQFF.

This clonotype was recorded at least ten times. This rearrangement joins TRBV7-2 to TRBJ2-5; perhaps D is TRBD1 or TRBD2 (5 bases each). The ends were cut back, 4 bases at V and 1 base at J, with 7 bases in the middle. Germline assignment: CDR1 SGHTA and CDR2 FQGNSA. The CDR3 sequence is 13 residues long. CDR3 residues: CASSSGTQETQYF. The CDR3 DNA is TGTGCCAGCAGCTCCGGGACCCAAGAGACCCAGTACTTC. The full variable domain, completed using reference TRBV7-2 and TRBJ2-5, is GAGVSQSPSNKVTEKGKDVELRCDPISGHTALYWYRQSLGQGLEFLIYFQGNSAPDKSGLPSDRFSAERTGGSVSTLTIQRTQQEDSAVYLCASSSGTQETQYFGPGTRLLVL.

This clonotype showed up many times. The J gene is TRBJ1-2, the V gene TRBV30; D is ambiguous. The CDR3 has 13 residues. Deletions cut 0 bases from V and 8 bases from J, with 13 bases between. Germline V gene sequence: CDR1 GTSNPN, CDR2 SVGIG (reference sequence). The DNA for the CDR3 is TGTGCCTGGAGTGTGGGCGTAGGCGGGGGCTACACCTTC. Its translation is CAWSVGVGGGYTF.

This chain links TRBV6-1 with TRBJ1-4; no firm D call. The V and J ends lost 11 bases and 3 bases respectively, with 13 bases between them. CDR1 is MNHNS, CDR2 SASEGT, per germline. The length of the CDR3 is 13 residues. In nucleotides, the CDR3 is TGTGCCTGTAAGGGTCGAGCTAATGAAAAACTGTTTTTT. Protein: CACKGRANEKLFF.